This entry lists 6 T cell receptor beta chains sequenced from one sample in a study of identical twins. From the 5' RACE reads, TCRdb called clonotypes with MiXCR, one entry per CDR3 protein. The data hold 650,000 to 750,000 distinct CDR3 sequences, with 20% to 25% observed a single time. This sample was also put to use in a study of T cells expressing NK-cell markers.

Sequencing input: PBMCs. These receptors originate from a woman younger than 30 in good health.

This chain connects TRBV12-3 or TRBV12-4 to TRBJ1-4, with TRBD1 as a possible D gene (5 bases). V was clipped by 6 bases and J by 8 bases, with 13 bases between them. The CDR3 is 13 residues long. The CDR3 DNA reads TGTGCCAGCAGGACCGGAGCAGGGGAAAAACTGTTTTTT. This gives the protein CASRTGAGEKLFF.

This chain connects TRBV7-2 to TRBJ2-7; 8 positions match TRBD2. Germline-derived CDR1 and CDR2 are SGHTA and FQGNSA. This CDR3 is built from 15 residues. With 2 bases clipped from V and 6 bases from J, the junction kept 9 bases outside the gene matches. The CDR3: CASSLPGLDRSEQYF. CDR3 coding DNA: TGTGCCAGCAGCTTACCGGGACTAGATCGTAGCGAGCAGTACTTC.

DNA of the CDR3: TGTGCCTGGAGTGTAGGGGGAGCGGGAGGGCCGCTCGTGTCGGGTGAGCAGTTCTTC. Protein sequence: CAWSVGGAGGPLVSGEQFF. The chain recombines TRBV30 with TRBJ2-1; 10 nucleotides align to TRBD2. Trimming took 0 bases from V and 9 from J; bases not matched to a gene: 20. This CDR3 comprises 19 residues. CDR1 is GTSNPN and CDR2 is SVGIG in the germline V gene (reference sequence).

This chain joins TRBV12-3 or TRBV12-4 and TRBJ2-7; D gene ambiguous. V shed 6 bases and J shed 7 bases, with 13 bases lying between them. The CDR3 loop spans 12 amino acids. Here the CDR3 DNA reads TGTGCCAGCAGCTCAGATGACCCAGAGCAGTACTTC. Residues: CASSSDDPEQYF.

This clonotype was counted ten times or more. The chain has TRBV20-1 and TRBJ2-4; 7 bases are shared with TRBD2. Trimming removed 4 bases from V and 6 bases from J; junction bases left unmatched: 6. Germline CDR1 reads DFQATT; CDR2 reads SNEGSKA (reference sequence). The CDR3 loop spans 13 amino acids. CDR3 coding DNA: TGCAGTGCTACCGAGCGGGGCGGAAACATTCAGTACTTC. Encoded protein: CSATERGGNIQYF.

The chain employs TRBV20-1 and TRBJ2-1, with 9 bases that match TRBD2. With 2 bases clipped from V and 4 bases from J, the junction kept 6 bases outside the gene matches. Looked up from germline, CDR1 is DFQATT and CDR2 is SNEGSKA (reference sequence). CDR3 length: 15 amino acids. The CDR3 DNA sequence: TGCAGTGCTAGACCGAGCGGGAGGCAGTACAATGAGCAGTTCTTC. Its protein is CSARPSGRQYNEQFF.